Listed below are T cell receptor beta chains from one sample, sequenced in a study of response to subunit inactivated influenza vaccine. TCRdb used MiXCR to reprocess the RT-PCR reads, holding one entry per CDR3 protein. The sample includes about 310,000 distinct CDR3 sequences, about a fifth seen only once; the top ten take roughly 10%. The specimen was PBMCs from blood, collected 21 months after vaccination. These receptors were obtained from a man between 50 and 75 years old who received an inactivated influenza vaccine. Both conserved end residues are part of each CDR3. Fields, in order: V gene, D gene, clone size, J gene, CDR3 DNA, CDR3 protein. D genes are given only for firm matches. Size is stated for part of the rows, as once, few or many counts, or as a class when the clone is expanded.

TRBV29-1	.	few	TRBJ1-5	TGCAGCGTTGTGGGGGGTCCCAATCAGCCCCAGCATTTT	CSVVGGPNQPQHF
TRBV6-5	.	few	TRBJ1-5	TGTGCCAGCGGTTCAGGGGTGGTTCAGCCCCAGCATTTT	CASGSGVVQPQHF
TRBV5-5	.	once	TRBJ2-7	TGTGCCAGCAGCAGCGGCCACGAGCAGTACTTC	CASSSGHEQYF
TRBV2	.	.	TRBJ2-7	TGTGCCAGCAGTGTGAGAAGCAACTACGAGCAGTACTTC	CASSVRSNYEQYF
TRBV18	.	few	TRBJ1-2	TGTGCCAGCTCACCAGCAGGGGTTCTTGGCTACACCTTC	CASSPAGVLGYTF
TRBV6-2/TRBV6-3	.	.	TRBJ1-6	TGTGCCAGCAGTTACAACGCAGATCGGGGACCCCTCCACTTT	CASSYNADRGPLHF
TRBV2	.	few	TRBJ1-4	TGTGCCAGCACCGAACTCCGGGGGAATGAAAAACTGTTTTTT	CASTELRGNEKLFF
TRBV5-1	.	few	TRBJ1-1	TGCGCCAGCGCAACAGAGACGAACACTGAAGCTTTCTTT	CASATETNTEAFF
TRBV2	.	few	TRBJ2-7	TGTGCCAGCAGTGAATGGACAGCTAGCTCCTACGAGCAGTACTTC	CASSEWTASSYEQYF
TRBV29-1	TRBD1	few	TRBJ2-7	TGCAGCGTTAAAAGACAGGGCCACTACGAGCAGTACTTC	CSVKRQGHYEQYF
TRBV9	.	few	TRBJ1-5	TGTGCCAGCAGCGTAGACGGTAGCAATCAGCCCCAGCATTTT	CASSVDGSNQPQHF
TRBV20-1	.	few	TRBJ1-5	TGCAGTGCTAGAGATCGGTCGGCAGGGTCAGGTCAGCCCCAGCATTTT	CSARDRSAGSGQPQHF
TRBV6-5	TRBD1	few	TRBJ1-2	TGTGCCAGCAGTTACCCCGTCCCGGGACAGGGAAGGGGGGTCTATGGCTACACCTTC	CASSYPVPGQGRGVYGYTF
TRBV7-8	TRBD1	few	TRBJ1-5	TGTGCCAGCAGCTTTAGCTCCAGGGGGCAAGGCAATCAGCCCCAGCATTTT	CASSFSSRGQGNQPQHF
TRBV10-3	.	.	TRBJ2-7	TGTGCCATCCGGGGCGAGCAGAGCTCCTACGAGCAGTACTTC	CAIRGEQSSYEQYF
TRBV7-6	.	few	TRBJ1-4	TGTGCCAGCAGCGCCTCGGGTGGGGCTATTGAAAAACTGTTTTTT	CASSASGGAIEKLFF
TRBV5-1	.	few	TRBJ2-3	TGCGCCAGCAGCTTGGACGGCAGGCAAGGAGATACGCAGTATTTT	CASSLDGRQGDTQYF
TRBV7-9	TRBD1	.	TRBJ2-7	TGTGCCAGCAGCGTCCGGACAGGGGGCTACGAGCAGTACTTC	CASSVRTGGYEQYF